The 22 T cell receptor beta chains listed next were all sequenced from one sample in a study of CD8 T cells in ankylosing spondylitis. Findings and caveats of the study: Characteristic of ankylosing spondylitis blood, it appeared, was a TCR beta motif comprising several highly homologous variants.

Which antigens these TCRs recognize remains unknown. TCRdb independently ran MiXCR on the 5' RACE reads; one entry per CDR3 protein. Among a few hundred thousand distinct CDR3 sequences listed, less than 9.5% were seen once. Input material: blood, either unsorted or a sorted T cell fraction (not recorded which). The source of these receptors is a male donor with ankylosing spondylitis.

The rearrangement joins TRBV5-1 to TRBJ2-2, with 9 bases lining up with TRBD1. The CDR3 contains 17 residues. With V trimmed by 2 bases and J by 5 bases, 10 bases remained unmatched. Germline-derived CDR1 and CDR2 are SGHRS and YFSETQ. CDR3 sequence reads: CASSFPTGGVKTGELFF. For the CDR3, the DNA is TGCGCCAGCAGCTTCCCCACAGGGGGCGTAAAGACCGGGGAGCTGTTTTTT.

The CDR3 DNA reads TGTGCCAGCGACAGGCTAGGTTACTACAATGAGCAGTTCTTC. It encodes CASDRLGYYNEQFF. The chain is built from TRBV2 and TRBJ2-1, with a tentative D call TRBD1 (6 bases). The CDR3 is 14 amino acids. The ends were cut back, 8 bases at V and 3 bases at J, with 14 bases in the middle. The germline CDR1 and CDR2 sequences are SNHLY and FYNNEI. Variable domain in full (rest from reference TRBV2 and TRBJ2-1): EPEVTQTPSHQVTQMGQEVILRCVPISNHLYFYWYRQILGQKVEFLVSFYNNEISEKSEIFDDQFSVERPDGSNFTLKIRSTKLEDSAMYFCASDRLGYYNEQFFGPGTRLTVL.

V gene TRBV20-1 combines with J gene TRBJ2-7; TRBD2 matches 13 bases. Looked up from germline, CDR1 is DFQATT and CDR2 is SNEGSKA (reference sequence). The CDR3 totals 17 residues. J lost 2 bases, V lost 3 bases, and 10 bases had no gene match. As DNA, the CDR3 is TGCAGTGCTAGTACAACTAGCGGGAGGGGAGGAACCTACGAGCAGTACTTC. This sequence encodes CSASTTSGRGGTYEQYF.

This clonotype was detected ten times or more. The CDR3 is CSVRETGGTDTQYF. CDR3 bases: TGCAGCGTTCGGGAGACAGGGGGCACAGATACGCAGTATTTT. The chain joins TRBV29-1 to TRBJ2-3; 8 nucleotides match TRBD1. The CDR3 is made up of 14 amino acids. CDR1 and CDR2 from the germline V gene are SQVTM and ANQGSEA. V lost 5 bases to trimming and J lost 1 base; unmatched junction nucleotides: 5.

This clonotype was found many times. The chain carries TRBV12-3 or TRBV12-4 and TRBJ2-1; TRBD2 is a possible D gene (6 bases). The CDR3 consists of 12 residues. V was pared by 6 bases and J by 11 bases, with 14 bases between. The CDR3 region has the DNA TGTGCCAGCAGAGCCCCTGCGGGGCAGCAGTTCTTC. Translating gives CASRAPAGQQFF.

Only a few counts were recorded for this clonotype. The chain has TRBV6-2 or TRBV6-3 and TRBJ1-2, with 8 bases matching TRBD1. V was pared by 7 bases and J by 4 bases, with 2 bases of the junction left unmatched. Germline V CDR1 and CDR2: MNHEY, SVGEGT. This CDR3 contains 12 residues. The CDR3 DNA sequence: TGTGCCAGCACTGGACAGGGCTATGGCTACACCTTC. Translating it yields CASTGQGYGYTF.

This clonotype has a handful of counts. The V and J genes are TRBV7-2 and TRBJ1-2, with a weak D call TRBD1 (5 bases). CDR1 and CDR2 from the germline V gene are SGHTA and FQGNSA. V was trimmed by 5 bases and J by 4 bases, leaving 14 bases between them. This CDR3 comprises 14 residues. The CDR3, as DNA: TGTGCCAGCAGCCCCGCTGGGGGTGGCTATGGCTACACCTTC. Translating gives CASSPAGGGYGYTF.

This clonotype appeared many times. The V gene is TRBV29-1, the J gene TRBJ2-5; 7 nucleotides line up with TRBD2. With V trimmed by 3 bases and J by 2 bases, 9 bases remained unmatched. Germline V CDR1 and CDR2: SQVTM, ANQGSEA. The CDR3 is 15 amino acids. CDR3 DNA sequence: TGCAGCGTTGAGGGGTTGCTAGCGGTACAAGAGACCCAGTACTTC. Translating it yields CSVEGLLAVQETQYF.

This clonotype was counted only a few times. The chain couples TRBV7-9 to TRBJ2-2, with D possibly TRBD2 on 6 matching bases. Deletions cut 11 bases from V and 0 bases from J, with 16 bases between. The CDR3 covers 15 residues. Germline V gives CDR1 SEHNR, CDR2 FQNEAQ (reference sequence). The CDR3 here is CAGGGGLANTGELFF. The DNA of the CDR3 is TGTGCCGGGGGAGGAGGGCTAGCGAACACCGGGGAGCTGTTTTTT.

The chain recombines TRBV15 with TRBJ2-3; D possibly uses TRBD1 or TRBD2 (5 bases each). The CDR3 totals 17 residues. The germline V gene encodes CDR1 LNHNV and CDR2 YYDKDF (reference sequence). Trimming cost V 4 bases and J 5 bases, with 22 bases left between them. As DNA, the CDR3 is TGTGCCACCAGCACACCATTTGAGGGGTTCAGTGGAGATACGCAGTATTTT. This gives the protein CATSTPFEGFSGDTQYF.

The chain is built from TRBV12-3 or TRBV12-4 and TRBJ2-1, with a tentative D call TRBD2 (6 bases). Deletions cut 2 bases from V and 8 bases from J, with 10 bases between. This CDR3 contains 13 residues. The DNA of the CDR3 is TGTGCCAGCAGTTTATACGGGAGCTATGAGCAGTTCTTC. This sequence encodes CASSLYGSYEQFF.

This clonotype occurred a few times. This chain uses TRBV5-1 with TRBJ2-4; 10 nucleotides align to TRBD2. The CDR3 extends over 16 amino acids. V trimming: 4 bases; J trimming: 0 bases; junction bases outside the gene matches: 4. Germline-derived CDR1 and CDR2 are SGHRS and YFSETQ. CDR3 region: CASSPRLAGAKNIQYF. The CDR3 DNA is TGCGCCAGCAGCCCCCGACTAGCGGGAGCCAAAAACATTCAGTACTTC.

This clonotype turned up a few times. Sequence at one end of the junction differs from germline and may be a read error. The chain employs TRBV29-1 and TRBJ1-5; maybe TRBD1 (6 bases). There are 14 residues in the CDR3. Germline-derived CDR1 and CDR2 are SQVTM and ANQGSEA. The CDR3 nucleotides read TGCAGCGTTAAAGAGGGGGGCAGCAATCAGCCCCAGCATTTT. Its protein is CSVKEGGSNQPQHF.

In its sample, this clonotype was seen once. This chain connects TRBV7-9 to TRBJ2-7, with 10 bases lining up with TRBD2. Looked up from germline, CDR1 is SEHNR and CDR2 is FQNEAQ (reference sequence). The CDR3 has 15 residues. The ends lost 2 bases at V and 4 bases at J; junction bases unmatched: 5. CDR3 nucleotides: TGTGCCAGCAGCTTACGGCTAGCGGGAGTGTACGAGCAGTACTTC. The encoded protein is CASSLRLAGVYEQYF.

The CDR3 coding sequence is TGTGCCAGCAGCTCCCAACTAGCCAACATTCAGTACTTC. Its translation is CASSSQLANIQYF. This chain links TRBV11-2 with TRBJ2-4, with a possible D match to TRBD2 (6 bases). Germline lookup yields CDR1 SGHAT and CDR2 FQNNGV. The CDR3 sequence is 13 residues long. V was clipped by 4 bases and J by 7 bases, with 11 bases between them.

This clonotype was seen more than once but under ten times. One end of the junction does not line up with germline, which may come from a read error. The rearrangement uses TRBV9 and TRBJ2-1; D possibly corresponds to TRBD2 (7 bases). The CDR3 runs to 14 residues. Looked up from germline, CDR1 is SGDLS and CDR2 is YYNGEE. Here the CDR3 reads CASSPGGSGRSLIF. In nucleotides, the CDR3 is TGTGCCAGCAGTCCGGGGGGCAGTGGGCGTTCCCTGATCTTC.

In this sample, this clonotype turned up many times. The chain recombines TRBV7-2 with TRBJ2-1, with D perhaps TRBD1 or TRBD2 (5 bases each). Germline CDR1 is SGHTA and CDR2 is FQGNSA. The CDR3 length is 16 residues. V lost 5 bases and J lost 9, with 23 bases in between. The CDR3 here is CASSLRSGTPSTEQFF. The CDR3 coding sequence is TGTGCCAGCAGCCTTAGATCGGGGACCCCGTCCACTGAGCAGTTCTTC.

This chain connects TRBV5-1 to TRBJ2-6; 7 bases fit TRBD1. CDR1 and CDR2 (germline): SGHRS, YFSETQ. The V gene end was trimmed by 4 bases and the J gene end by 2 bases; junction bases not matched to a gene: 6. This CDR3 contains 16 residues. The CDR3 loop reads CASSATGRPGANVLTF. DNA of the CDR3: TGCGCCAGCAGCGCGACAGGGAGACCTGGGGCCAACGTCCTGACTTTC.

This chain joins TRBV2 and TRBJ1-5; D is ambiguous. The CDR3 sequence is 12 residues long. Germline V gives CDR1 SNHLY, CDR2 FYNNEI. Trimming left V 6 bases short and J 5 bases short, with 8 bases between. The DNA of the CDR3 is TGTGCCAGCAGGGCAGACCATCAGCCCCAGCATTTT. This sequence encodes CASRADHQPQHF. The full variable domain, in which reference TRBV2 and TRBJ1-5 provide the parts outside the CDR3, is EPEVTQTPSHQVTQMGQEVILRCVPISNHLYFYWYRQILGQKVEFLVSFYNNEISEKSEIFDDQFSVERPDGSNFTLKIRSTKLEDSAMYFCASRADHQPQHFGDGTRLSIL.

In its sample, this clonotype was seen a few times. The chain couples TRBV20-1 to TRBJ2-1; possible D gene TRBD2, 6 bases. Germline loops: CDR1 DFQATT, CDR2 SNEGSKA (reference sequence). With 6 bases removed from V and 0 bases from J, the gap between germline ends came to 15 bases. The CDR3 is 15 amino acids. The chain's CDR3 is CSAGRGTSSYNEQFF. The CDR3 nucleotides read TGCAGTGCCGGGCGGGGAACAAGCTCCTACAATGAGCAGTTCTTC.

The genes are TRBV12-3 or TRBV12-4 and TRBJ2-7; TRBD2 matches at 16 bases. CDR3 length equals 14 residues. Trimming at V came to 6 bases and at J to 9 bases, leaving 5 bases not matched to a gene. CDR3 residues: CASRVGLAGGTQYF. The CDR3 coding sequence is TGTGCCAGCAGGGTGGGACTAGCGGGAGGGACGCAGTACTTC.

At least ten counts were recorded for this clonotype. The chain joins TRBV7-9 to TRBJ2-4; a possible D gene is TRBD2 (5 bases). Between the trimmed V and J ends, which lost 1 base and 4 bases, there was a span of 8 bases. Per the germline V gene, CDR1 is SEHNR and CDR2 is FQNEAQ (reference sequence). The CDR3 spans 14 residues. The CDR3 is CASSLESGKNIQYF. As DNA, the CDR3 is TGTGCCAGCAGCTTAGAAAGCGGTAAAAACATTCAGTACTTC.